Shown below are 12 T cell receptor beta chains from a single sample sequenced in a study of technical replicates of blood from a few donors. The table came from immunoSEQ multiplex PCR; TCRdb's copy has only in-frame clones and leaves some out. The sample has about 70,000 clones; around 90% are singletons. The sample consisted of T cells isolated from PBMCs. The origin of the receptors is a human donor in good health.

CDR3 in amino acids: CASSVTGANTEAFF. The CDR3 DNA sequence: TGTGCCAGCAGTGTGACAGGAGCGAACACTGAAGCTTTCTTT. The chain is built from TRBV6-5 and TRBJ1-1; a weak D match, TRBD1 (6 bases). CDR3 length: 14 residues. With 5 bases removed from V and 1 base from J, the gap between germline ends came to 11 bases. From germline, CDR1 is MNHEY and CDR2 SVGAGI.

The chain is built from TRBV11-2 and TRBJ2-1; the match to TRBD2 covers 7 bases. Germline V CDR1 and CDR2: SGHAT, FQNNGV. The CDR3 spans 17 residues. V dropped 7 bases and J dropped 2; count of bases not matched to a gene: 14. CDR3 loop: CASTFTSGAQAYNEQFF. The CDR3 DNA is TGTGCCAGCACCTTTACAAGCGGGGCCCAAGCCTACAATGAGCAGTTCTTC.

The rearrangement links TRBV11-2 to TRBJ1-1; D may be TRBD1 (6 bases). CDR3 length equals 15 residues. Germline V gene lookup returns CDR1 SGHAT and CDR2 FQNNGV. Between the trimmed V and J ends, which lost 6 bases and 3 bases, there was a span of 17 bases. This CDR3 is CASRKGGGQYTEAFF. The CDR3 DNA follows: TGTGCCAGCAGAAAAGGGGGAGGGCAGTACACTGAAGCTTTCTTT.

The CDR3 region has the DNA TGCGCCAGCAGCCAAGATGTCACAGGGGAGGACGGCTACACCTTC. Its translation: CASSQDVTGEDGYTF. V and J are TRBV4-3 and TRBJ1-2; 7 bases are a match to TRBD1. V lost 0 bases and J lost 8; bases outside the gene matches: 9. This CDR3 has 15 residues. Germline V CDR1 and CDR2: LGHNA, YSLEER.

The CDR3 loop reads CASSPRKTGYTEAFF. As DNA, the CDR3 is TGCGCCAGCAGCCCGAGGAAAACAGGGTACACTGAAGCTTTCTTT. This rearrangement joins TRBV5-1 to TRBJ1-1; a weak D match, TRBD1 (6 bases). The CDR3 has 15 amino acids. The V gene's germline CDR1 is SGHRS and CDR2 YFSETQ. Trimming cost V 4 bases and J 3 bases, with 16 bases left between them.

The chain joins TRBV7-9 to TRBJ2-1; maybe TRBD2 (6 bases). The CDR3 sequence is 12 residues long. With 6 bases removed from V and 6 bases from J, the gap between germline ends came to 9 bases. Per the germline V gene, CDR1 is SEHNR and CDR2 is FQNEAQ (reference sequence). For the CDR3, the DNA is TGTGCCAGCAGTCTTAGCGGCAATGAGCAGTTCTTC. As protein: CASSLSGNEQFF.

The chain carries TRBV25-1 and TRBJ1-1, with 7 bases fitting TRBD1. Looked up from germline, CDR1 is MGHDK and CDR2 is SYGVNS. V lost 1 base to trimming and J lost 6 bases; unmatched junction nucleotides: 2. There are 13 residues in the CDR3. The CDR3 DNA reads TGTGCCAGCAGTGAATTAGGACAGGCTGAAGCTTTCTTT. Translated: CASSELGQAEAFF. Using reference TRBV25-1 and TRBJ1-1 for the parts outside the CDR3, the full variable domain is EADIYQTPRYLVIGTGKKITLECSQTMGHDKMYWYQQDPGMELHLIHYSYGVNSTEKGDLSSESTVSRIRTEHFPLTLESARPSHTSQYLCASSELGQAEAFFGQGTRLTVV.

This chain joins TRBV5-4 and TRBJ1-2; 8 positions agree with TRBD1. The CDR3 spans 16 residues. CDR1 is SGHNT and CDR2 is YYREEE in the germline V gene (reference sequence). The junction had 13 bases not matched to a gene; V was cut back by 4 bases and J by 5 bases. Here the CDR3 reads CASSLGTGSNLYGYTF. In nucleotides, the CDR3 is TGTGCCAGCAGCCTAGGGACAGGCTCAAACCTTTATGGCTACACCTTC.

The chain uses TRBV9 and TRBJ2-4; 9 positions agree with TRBD1. Germline loops: CDR1 SGDLS, CDR2 YYNGEE. The J segment lost 0 bases and the V segment lost 7 bases, leaving 2 bases of the junction unmatched. The CDR3 length is 14 residues. The CDR3, as DNA: TGTGCCAGCGGACAGGGGTCAGCCAAAAACATTCAGTACTTC. Translation: CASGQGSAKNIQYF.

This rearrangement joins TRBV6-5 to TRBJ2-7; 13 nucleotides line up with TRBD2. Trimming took 6 bases from V and 2 from J; bases not matched to a gene: 4. CDR1 is MNHEY, CDR2 SVGAGI, per germline. The CDR3 is 15 amino acids. The CDR3 nucleotides read TGTGCCAGCAGACGCGGACTAGCGGGAGCCTACGAGCAGTACTTC. As protein: CASRRGLAGAYEQYF.

This rearrangement joins TRBV10-2 to TRBJ2-7; 12 bases are shared with TRBD1. CDR1 WSHSY and CDR2 SAAADI come from the germline V gene. The V and J ends lost 0 bases and 2 bases, in that order; junction bases with no gene match: 8. The CDR3 covers 18 residues. Here the CDR3 DNA reads TGCGCCAGCAGTGAGTCGCTGGGACAGGGGGCGCGGGCCTACGAGCAGTACTTC. Translation gives CASSESLGQGARAYEQYF.

V usage is TRBV4-1 and J usage is TRBJ1-5; D is undetermined. Trimming took off 0 bases at V and 8 bases at J, with 14 bases between the two ends. The length of the CDR3 is 15 residues. Germline-derived CDR1 and CDR2 are MGHRA and YSYEKL. CDR3 loop: CASSQERRFGEPQHF. The CDR3 DNA sequence: TGCGCCAGCAGCCAAGAGCGGCGTTTCGGGGAGCCCCAGCATTTT.